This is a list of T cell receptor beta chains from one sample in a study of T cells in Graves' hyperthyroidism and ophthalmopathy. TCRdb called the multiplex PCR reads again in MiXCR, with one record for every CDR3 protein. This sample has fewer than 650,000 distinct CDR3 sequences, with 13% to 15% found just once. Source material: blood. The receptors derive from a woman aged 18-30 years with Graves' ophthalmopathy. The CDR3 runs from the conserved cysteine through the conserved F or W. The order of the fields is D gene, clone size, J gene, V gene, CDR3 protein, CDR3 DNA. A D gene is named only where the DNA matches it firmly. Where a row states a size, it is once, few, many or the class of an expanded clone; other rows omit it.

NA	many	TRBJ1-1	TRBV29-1	CSVPLGGMNTEAFF	TGCAGCGTCCCTCTTGGAGGGATGAACACTGAAGCTTTCTTT
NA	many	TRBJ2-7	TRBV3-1	CASRSLDLYEQYF	TGTGCCAGCAGATCTTTGGACCTCTACGAGCAGTACTTC
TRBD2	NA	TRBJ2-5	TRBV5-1	CASSLGDYSRQETQYF	TGCGCCAGCAGCTTGGGGGACTACTCGCGCCAAGAGACCCAGTACTTC
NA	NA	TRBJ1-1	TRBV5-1	CASSLETKDEAFF	TGCGCCAGCAGCTTGGAGACAAAGGATGAAGCTTTCTTT
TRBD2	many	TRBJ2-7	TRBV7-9	CASSLEGTSLYEQYF	TGTGCCAGCAGCTTAGAAGGGACTAGTCTATACGAGCAGTACTTC
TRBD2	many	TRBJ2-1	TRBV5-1	CASSPPASGSHSNEQFF	TGCGCCAGCTCCCCCCCGGCTAGCGGGTCCCATAGCAATGAGCAGTTCTTC
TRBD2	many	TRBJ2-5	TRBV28	CASSFSGRWETQYF	TGTGCCAGCAGTTTTTCCGGGAGGTGGGAGACCCAGTACTTC
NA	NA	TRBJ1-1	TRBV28	CTSSEGVGAFF	TGTACCAGCAGTGAGGGAGTTGGAGCTTTCTTT
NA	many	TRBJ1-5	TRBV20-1	CSAAGVTRSGNQPQHF	TGCAGTGCTGCTGGCGTTACTAGGTCGGGCAATCAGCCCCAGCATTTT
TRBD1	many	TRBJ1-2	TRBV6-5	CASSYPSGGNGYTF	TGTGCCAGCAGTTACCCCTCAGGGGGAAACGGCTACACCTTC
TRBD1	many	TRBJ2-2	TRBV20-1	CSARDRGQYTGELFF	TGCAGTGCTAGAGACAGGGGGCAATACACCGGGGAGCTGTTTTTT
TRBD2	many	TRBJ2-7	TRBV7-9	CASSSTSGVPYEQYF	TGTGCCAGCAGCTCAACTAGCGGGGTGCCCTACGAGCAGTACTTC
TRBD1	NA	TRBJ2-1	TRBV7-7	CASSLITGGNNEQFF	TGTGCTAGCAGCTTAATAACAGGGGGGAACAATGAGCAGTTCTTC
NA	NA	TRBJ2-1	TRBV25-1	CASSEIAGIYNEQFF	TGTGCCAGCAGTGAAATCGCGGGAATCTACAATGAGCAGTTCTTC
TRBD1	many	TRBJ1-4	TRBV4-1	CASSPRDRPEKLFF	TGCGCCAGCAGCCCCCGGGACAGGCCAGAAAAACTGTTTTTT
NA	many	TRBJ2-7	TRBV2	CASRAATYEQYF	TGTGCCAGCAGGGCCGCCACCTACGAGCAGTACTTC
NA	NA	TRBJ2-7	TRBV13	CASSFQGKSYEQYF	TGTGCCAGTAGTTTTCAGGGGAAGTCCTACGAGCAGTACTTC
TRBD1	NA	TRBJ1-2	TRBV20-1	CSARGGQGDYGYTF	TGCAGTGCTAGAGGGGGACAGGGGGACTATGGCTACACCTTC
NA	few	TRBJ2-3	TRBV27	CASRKGLVATDTQYF	TGTGCCAGCAGGAAGGGCTTAGTGGCCACAGATACGCAGTATTTT
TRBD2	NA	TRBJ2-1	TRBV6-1	CASSWLAGGGDEQFF	TGTGCCAGCAGTTGGCTAGCGGGAGGAGGGGATGAGCAGTTCTTC
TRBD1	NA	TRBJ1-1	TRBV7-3	CASSPDRGLYTEAFF	TGTGCCAGCAGCCCGGACAGGGGGCTCTACACTGAAGCTTTCTTT
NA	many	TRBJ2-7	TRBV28	CASISSSYEQYF	TGTGCCAGCATTTCTAGCTCCTACGAGCAGTACTTC
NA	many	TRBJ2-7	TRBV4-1	CASSRLGANEQYF	TGCGCCAGCAGCCGACTCGGAGCGAACGAGCAGTACTTC
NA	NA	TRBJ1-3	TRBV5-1	CASSDRDVSGNTIYF	TGCGCCAGCAGCGACCGGGACGTCTCTGGAAACACCATATATTTT
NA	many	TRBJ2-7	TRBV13	CASSLETLSYEQYF	TGTGCCAGCAGCTTAGAGACACTTTCCTACGAGCAGTACTTC
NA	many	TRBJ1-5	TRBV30	CAWSVLGYQPQHF	TGTGCCTGGAGTGTACTGGGGTATCAGCCCCAGCATTTT
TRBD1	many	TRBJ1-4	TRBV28	CASSLSTTGTNEKLFF	TGTGCCAGCAGCTTAAGCACGACAGGGACTAATGAAAAACTGTTTTTT
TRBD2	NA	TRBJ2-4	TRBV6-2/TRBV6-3	CASSFSGLAKNIQYF	TGTGCCAGCAGTTTTAGCGGGCTAGCCAAAAACATTCAGTACTTC